Listed here are 7 T cell receptor beta chains from one sample, sequenced in a study of OX40 agonist ivuxolimab in advanced cancers. The protocol was immunoSEQ multiplex PCR, while the TCRdb copy is restricted to in-frame clones and leaves out a portion. The repertoire holds about 100,000 clones, over 85% seen once, with roughly 0.84% in the top ten. Sequencing was performed on CD4+ or CD8+ T cells sorted from blood, taken in a trial of the OX40 agonist ivuxolimab. Receptor source: an adult with an advanced solid tumor such as melanoma, head and neck, liver or kidney cancer.

The DNA for the CDR3 is TGTGCCAGCATCGAACTCCCATTAAGAGCCCAGCATTTT. It codes for CASIELPLRAQHF. V usage is TRBV21-1 and J usage is TRBJ1-5. TRBV21-1 is described as a pseudogene. The CDR3 is 13 amino acids.

The chain employs TRBV4-2 and TRBJ1-2; D perhaps matches TRBD1 (6 bases). Germline CDR1 reads LGHNA; CDR2 reads YNFKEQ. Between the trimmed V and J ends, which lost 3 bases and 8 bases, there was a span of 22 bases. This CDR3 comprises 16 residues. The CDR3 nucleotides read TGTGCCAGCAGCCATCTCCGGGACAAGGATATGGGGGGCTACACCTTC. It translates to CASSHLRDKDMGGYTF.

The chain joins TRBV19 to TRBJ1-2; tentative D call: TRBD1 (6 bases). Looked up from germline, CDR1 is LNHDA and CDR2 is SQIVND (reference sequence). This CDR3 has 13 residues. Trimming removed 3 bases from V and 3 bases from J, with 8 bases in between. The CDR3 DNA follows: TGTGCCAGTAGTATTGGGACACACTATGGCTACACCTTC. Its protein is CASSIGTHYGYTF.

Only one count was recorded for this clone. J is TRBJ2-5 and V is TRBV18, with 10 bases fitting TRBD2. Germline CDR1 reads KGHSH; CDR2 reads LQKENI. The CDR3 covers 15 residues. V gave up 0 bases and J gave up 5 bases; unmatched junction bases: 3. CDR3 sequence (DNA): TGTGCCAGCTCACCACCGATGACTAGCGGGGAGACCCAGTACTTC. The encoded protein is CASSPPMTSGETQYF.

The J gene is TRBJ1-1, the V gene TRBV7-2; 8 nucleotides agree with TRBD1. Germline V gene data show CDR1 as SGHTA and CDR2 as FQGNSA. The junction had 9 bases not matched to a gene; V was cut back by 6 bases and J by 0 bases. The CDR3 runs to 16 residues. CDR3 sequence (DNA): TGTGCCAGCAGACCTGGACAGGGCGGCATGAACACTGAAGCTTTCTTT. It codes for CASRPGQGGMNTEAFF.

The chain links TRBV10-3 to TRBJ2-3; 9 positions match TRBD2. Germline V CDR1 and CDR2: ENHRY, SYGVKD. J was trimmed by 4 bases and V by 6 bases; bases with no gene match: 11. CDR3 length equals 16 residues. In DNA, the CDR3 is TGTGCCATCAGGGCAAATAGCGGGGGTCATCCAGATACGCAGTATTTT. Amino acid sequence: CAIRANSGGHPDTQYF.

The CDR3: CASSALGTDGYTF. DNA for the CDR3: TGTGCCAGCAGCGCGCTTGGGACAGATGGCTACACCTTC. The chain employs TRBV11-1 and TRBJ1-2, with 7 bases fitting TRBD1. CDR3 length equals 13 residues. Trimming took 5 bases from V and 6 from J; bases not matched to a gene: 6. Per the germline V gene, CDR1 is SGHAT and CDR2 is FQDESV (reference sequence).